The clone carrying this T cell receptor (beta chain) was detected a few times. The antigen remains undetermined. A process of 5'RACE template switching, which added a universal primer site and UMIs, was used to make TCR cDNA. TCRdb reprocessed the 5' RACE reads with MiXCR, giving one entry per CDR3 protein. Among 450,000 to 550,000 distinct CDR3 sequences listed, roughly a fifth were seen once. The data belong to a study of T cells after yellow fever vaccination. Study in general: Fractions of limited cellularity were prepared by means of SMART-Seq v4 Ultra Low Input.

Overall study results and limits: Most clones from primary vaccination resurfaced after the booster (approximately 95% CD4, 75% to 90% CD8).

The germline V and J ends were trimmed by 4 bases and 6 bases, with 16 bases remaining between them. The germline gives CDR1 MDHEN, CDR2 SYDVKM. This CDR3 contains 16 residues. The TCR comes from a man aged 18 to 30 who received the YFV17D yellow fever vaccine. The genes are TRBV28 and TRBJ1-6; D unclear. The sequencing here drew on PBMCs, taken 20 to 25 days after the first yellow fever vaccination. The CDR3 nucleotides are TGTGCCAGCAGTTCCCCAACCACGGGCCTTAATTCACCCCTCCACTTT. Translating gives CASSSPTTGLNSPLHF.